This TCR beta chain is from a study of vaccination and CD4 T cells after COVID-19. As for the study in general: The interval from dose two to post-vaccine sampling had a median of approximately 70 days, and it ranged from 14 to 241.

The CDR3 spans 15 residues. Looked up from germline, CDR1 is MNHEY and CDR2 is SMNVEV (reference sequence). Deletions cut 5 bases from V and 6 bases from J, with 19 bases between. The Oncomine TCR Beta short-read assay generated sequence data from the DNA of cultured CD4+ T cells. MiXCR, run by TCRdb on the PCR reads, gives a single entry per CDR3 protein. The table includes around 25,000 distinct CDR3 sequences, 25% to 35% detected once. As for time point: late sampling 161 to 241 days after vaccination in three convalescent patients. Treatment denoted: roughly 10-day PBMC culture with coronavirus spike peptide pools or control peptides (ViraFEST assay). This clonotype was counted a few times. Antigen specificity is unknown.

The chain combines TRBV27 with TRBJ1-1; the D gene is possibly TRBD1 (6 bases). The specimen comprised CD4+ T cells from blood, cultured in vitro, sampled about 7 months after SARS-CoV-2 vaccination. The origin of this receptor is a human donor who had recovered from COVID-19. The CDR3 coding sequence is TGTGCCAGCAGTCCCCTAGGACAGTCTTTTGCTGAAGCTTTCTTT. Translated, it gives CASSPLGQSFAEAFF.